This entry concerns a single T cell receptor (beta chain). This entry comes from a study of blood T cell repertoires in COVID-19. For the study at large: T cells, B-cell-depleted T cells, or PBMCs supplied cDNA or gDNA.

The CDR3 has 13 amino acids. The V end was cut by 5 bases, the J end by 0 bases, with 8 bases between. Germline CDR1 is SGHAT and CDR2 is FQDESV (reference sequence). How the authors handled the data: Reference gene primers were amplified, and this amplification served to estimate nucleated cell counts. The assay was immunoSEQ multiplex PCR, and TCRdb's table has in-frame clones only and misses some. The V and J calls and clone size were taken over from that table, and D and trimming were inferred from the DNA. The sample yields under 300,000 clones, approximately 84% seen once. Assignment of participants to cohorts was predicated upon participant-reported clinical history. Exposed volunteers were people who met a COVID-19 case within 2 weeks before study entry.

The chain has TRBV11-1 and TRBJ2-7; unclear D gene. This TCR came from a woman aged 45-65 years who had been exposed to COVID-19. Sequenced sample: PBMCs or T cells enriched from blood (not recorded which). CDR3 coding DNA: TGTGCCAGCAGCGCCCCGGGCTCCTACGAGCAGTACTTC. It encodes CASSAPGSYEQYF.